This T cell receptor (beta chain) is drawn from a study of Tregs in tolerant kidney transplant recipients. Study observations and caveats: Changing PCR primers prevented nucleotide comparison between some patients' samples. Donor-specific Treg expansion exceeded global Treg expansion in tolerant patients, suggesting antigen drive.

Germline loops: CDR1 SGHVS, CDR2 FQNEAQ. The CDR3 spans 15 residues. With 1 base removed from V and 4 bases from J, the gap between germline ends came to 14 bases. Note on this clone: What it binds is not known.

Only in-frame clones appear in the TCRdb table, and some are missing; sequencing was by immunoSEQ multiplex PCR. This sample yields about 21,000 clones, of which more than 65% are seen a single time; under 30% belongs to the top ten. The nonmyeloablative bone marrow transplants came from related graft donors, with transient mixed chimerism. Unstimulated regulatory T cells (CD4+CD25+CD127-), CD4+CD25- non-regulatory cells, CD4 and CD8 cells were FACS-sorted from thawed PBMCs. The material sequenced was CD8+ T cells from blood (PBMCs), taken 6 months after the transplant. The chain joins TRBV7-8 to TRBJ2-7; no clear D gene. The clonotype comes from a human patient who received a combined kidney and bone marrow transplant. The graft donor may be the source of some T cells. Here the CDR3 reads CASSLGGVHSYEQYF. In nucleotides, the CDR3 is TGTGCCAGCAGCTTAGGCGGAGTACATTCATACGAGCAGTACTTC. The full variable domain, rest sourced from reference TRBV7-8 and TRBJ2-7, is GAGVSQSPRYKVAKRGQDVALRCDPISGHVSLFWYQQALGQGPEFLTYFQNEAQLDKSGLPSDRFFAERPEGSVSTLKIQRTQQEDSAVYLCASSLGGVHSYEQYFGPGTRLTVT.